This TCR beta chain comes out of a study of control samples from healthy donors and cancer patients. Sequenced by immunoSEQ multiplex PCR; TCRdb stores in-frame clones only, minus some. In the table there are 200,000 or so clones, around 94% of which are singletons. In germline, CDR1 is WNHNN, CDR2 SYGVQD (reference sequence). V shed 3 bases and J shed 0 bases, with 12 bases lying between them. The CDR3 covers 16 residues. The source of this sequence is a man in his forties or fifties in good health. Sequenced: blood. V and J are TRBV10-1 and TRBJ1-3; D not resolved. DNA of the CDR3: TGCGCCAGCAGTGAAGGTTCCTTAAACTCTGGAAACACCATATATTTT. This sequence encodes CASSEGSLNSGNTIYF.